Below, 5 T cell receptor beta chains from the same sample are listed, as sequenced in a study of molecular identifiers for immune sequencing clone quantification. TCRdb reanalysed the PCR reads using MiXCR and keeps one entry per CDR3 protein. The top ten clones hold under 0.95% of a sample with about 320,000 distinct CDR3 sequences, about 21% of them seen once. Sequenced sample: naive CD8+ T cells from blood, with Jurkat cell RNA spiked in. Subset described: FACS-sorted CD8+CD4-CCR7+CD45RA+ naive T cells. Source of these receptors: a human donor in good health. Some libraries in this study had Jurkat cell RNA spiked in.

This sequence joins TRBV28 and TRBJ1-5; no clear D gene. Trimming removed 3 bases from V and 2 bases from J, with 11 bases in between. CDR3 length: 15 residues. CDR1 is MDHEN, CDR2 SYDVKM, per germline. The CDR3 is CASSLTPGGNQPQHF. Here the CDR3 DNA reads TGTGCCAGCAGTTTGACCCCCGGGGGCAATCAGCCCCAGCATTTT. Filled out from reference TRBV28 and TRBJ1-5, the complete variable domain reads DVKVTQSSRYLVKRTGEKVFLECVQDMDHENMFWYRQDPGLGLRLIYFSYDVKMKEKGDIPEGYSVSREKKERFSLILESASTNQTSMYLCASSLTPGGNQPQHFGDGTRLSIL.

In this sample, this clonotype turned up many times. The CDR3 loop reads CASSFKMGVKETQYF. The CDR3 DNA is TGTGCCAGCAGCTTTAAGATGGGGGTAAAAGAGACCCAGTACTTC. The chain recombines TRBV7-3 with TRBJ2-5; D may correspond to TRBD1 or TRBD2 (5 bases each). Germline V gene lookup returns CDR1 SGHTA and CDR2 FQGTGA. This CDR3 is built from 15 residues. Trimming cost V 3 bases and J 3 bases, with 14 bases left between them.

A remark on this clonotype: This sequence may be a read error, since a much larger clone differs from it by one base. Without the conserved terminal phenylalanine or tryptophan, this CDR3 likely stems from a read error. The CDR3 nucleotides are TGCGCCAGCTCGATCTGGGGAGGGACGGTCTATGGCTACACCTAC. Its translation is CASSIWGGTVYGYTY. The chain joins TRBV5-1 to TRBJ1-2, with D tentatively TRBD1 (5 bases). Trimming pared 7 bases from V and 4 bases from J, leaving 20 bases between. In germline, CDR1 is SGHRS, CDR2 YFSETQ. This CDR3 contains 15 residues.

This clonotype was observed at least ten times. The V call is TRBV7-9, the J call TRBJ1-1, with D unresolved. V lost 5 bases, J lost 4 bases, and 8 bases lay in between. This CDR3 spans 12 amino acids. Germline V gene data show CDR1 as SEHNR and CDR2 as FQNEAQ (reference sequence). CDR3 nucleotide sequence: TGTGCCAGCAGCATAGGACGCACTGAAGCTTTCTTT. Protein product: CASSIGRTEAFF.

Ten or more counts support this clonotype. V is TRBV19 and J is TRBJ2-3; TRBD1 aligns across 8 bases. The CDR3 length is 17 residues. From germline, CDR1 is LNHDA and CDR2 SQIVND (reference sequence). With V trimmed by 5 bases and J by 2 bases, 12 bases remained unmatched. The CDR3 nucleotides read TGTGCCAGTAGTCTTACCGGGACAGGAGGTACCACAGATACGCAGTATTTT. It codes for CASSLTGTGGTTDTQYF. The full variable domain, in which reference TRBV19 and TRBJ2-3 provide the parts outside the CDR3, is DGGITQSPKYLFRKEGQNVTLSCEQNLNHDAMYWYRQDPGQGLRLIYYSQIVNDFQKGDIAEGYSVSREKKESFPLTVTSAQKNPTAFYLCASSLTGTGGTTDTQYFGPGTRLTVL.